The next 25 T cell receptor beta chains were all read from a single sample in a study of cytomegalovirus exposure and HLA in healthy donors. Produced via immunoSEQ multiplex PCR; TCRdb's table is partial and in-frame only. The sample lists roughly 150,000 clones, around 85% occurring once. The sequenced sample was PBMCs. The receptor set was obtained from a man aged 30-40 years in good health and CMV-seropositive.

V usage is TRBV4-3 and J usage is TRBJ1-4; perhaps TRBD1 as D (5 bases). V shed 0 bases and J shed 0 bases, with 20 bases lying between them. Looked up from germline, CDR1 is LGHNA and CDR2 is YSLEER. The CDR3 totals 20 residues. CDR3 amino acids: CASSQDFSGGRVSTNEKLFF. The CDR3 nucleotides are TGCGCCAGCAGCCAAGACTTCTCCGGGGGGAGGGTCTCAACTAATGAAAAACTGTTTTTT.

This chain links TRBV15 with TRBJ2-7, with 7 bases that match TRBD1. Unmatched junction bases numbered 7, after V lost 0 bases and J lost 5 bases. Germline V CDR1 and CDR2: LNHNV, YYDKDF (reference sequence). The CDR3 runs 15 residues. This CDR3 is CATSRDTGQHNEQYF. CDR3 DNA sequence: TGTGCCACCAGCAGAGATACGGGACAGCACAACGAGCAGTACTTC.

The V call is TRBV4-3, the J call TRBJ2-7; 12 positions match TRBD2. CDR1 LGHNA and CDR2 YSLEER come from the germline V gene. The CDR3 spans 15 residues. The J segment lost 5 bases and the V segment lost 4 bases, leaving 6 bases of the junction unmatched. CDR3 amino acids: CASSPWTSGDNEQYF. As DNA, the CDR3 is TGCGCCAGCAGCCCCTGGACTAGCGGGGACAACGAGCAGTACTTC.

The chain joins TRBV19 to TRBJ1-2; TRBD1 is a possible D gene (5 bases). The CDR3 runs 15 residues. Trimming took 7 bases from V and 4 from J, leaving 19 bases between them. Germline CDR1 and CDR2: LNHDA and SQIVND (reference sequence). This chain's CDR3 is CASKVFKGYPYGYTF. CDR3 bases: TGTGCCAGTAAAGTCTTTAAGGGGTACCCCTATGGCTACACCTTC.

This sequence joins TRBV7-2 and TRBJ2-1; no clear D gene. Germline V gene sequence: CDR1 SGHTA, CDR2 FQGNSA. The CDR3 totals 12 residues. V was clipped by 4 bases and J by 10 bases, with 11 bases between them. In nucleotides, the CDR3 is TGTGCCAGCAGCTCCGTCCAGTGGGAGCAGTTCTTC. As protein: CASSSVQWEQFF.

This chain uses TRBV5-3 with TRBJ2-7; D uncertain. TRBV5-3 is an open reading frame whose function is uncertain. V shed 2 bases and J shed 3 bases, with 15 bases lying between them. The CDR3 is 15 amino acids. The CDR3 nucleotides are TGTGCCAGAAGCTTCCAGGAAGAGTACTTCTACGAGCAGTACTTC. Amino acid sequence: CARSFQEEYFYEQYF.

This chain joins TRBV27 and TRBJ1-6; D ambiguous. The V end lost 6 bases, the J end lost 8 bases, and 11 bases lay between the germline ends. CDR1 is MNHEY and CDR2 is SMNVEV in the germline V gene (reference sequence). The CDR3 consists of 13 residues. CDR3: CASSLRDYSPLHF. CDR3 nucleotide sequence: TGTGCCAGCAGCCTTCGGGATTATTCACCCCTCCACTTT.

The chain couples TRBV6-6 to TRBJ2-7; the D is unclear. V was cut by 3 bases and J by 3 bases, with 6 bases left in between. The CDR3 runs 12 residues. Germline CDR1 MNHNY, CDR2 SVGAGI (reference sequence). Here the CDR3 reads CASSYQNYEQYF. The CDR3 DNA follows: TGTGCCAGCAGTTATCAGAACTACGAGCAGTACTTC.

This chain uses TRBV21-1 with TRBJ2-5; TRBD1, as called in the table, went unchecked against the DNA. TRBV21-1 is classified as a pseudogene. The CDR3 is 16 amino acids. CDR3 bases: TGTGCCAGCAGTCTCTACAGGGGGCGGGATACAGAGACCCAGTACTTC. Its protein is CASSLYRGRDTETQYF.

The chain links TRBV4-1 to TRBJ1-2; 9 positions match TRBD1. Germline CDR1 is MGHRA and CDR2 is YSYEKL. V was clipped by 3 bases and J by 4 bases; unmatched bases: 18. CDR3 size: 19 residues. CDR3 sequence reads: CASSQQVNTGGPPRYGYTF. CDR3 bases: TGCGCCAGCAGCCAGCAAGTTAATACAGGGGGCCCCCCTCGCTATGGCTACACCTTC.

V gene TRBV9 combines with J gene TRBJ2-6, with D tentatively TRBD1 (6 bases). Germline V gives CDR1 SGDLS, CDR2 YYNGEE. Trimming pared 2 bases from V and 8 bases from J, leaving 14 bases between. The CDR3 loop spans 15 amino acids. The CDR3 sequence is CASSVGQTFSNVLTF. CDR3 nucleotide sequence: TGTGCCAGCAGCGTTGGACAGACGTTTTCCAACGTCCTGACTTTC.

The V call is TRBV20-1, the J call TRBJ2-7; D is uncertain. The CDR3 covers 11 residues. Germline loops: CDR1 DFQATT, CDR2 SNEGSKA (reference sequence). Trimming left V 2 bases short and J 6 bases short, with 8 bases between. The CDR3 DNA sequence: TGCAGTGCTAGACAGGTAACCGAGCAGTACTTC. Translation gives CSARQVTEQYF.

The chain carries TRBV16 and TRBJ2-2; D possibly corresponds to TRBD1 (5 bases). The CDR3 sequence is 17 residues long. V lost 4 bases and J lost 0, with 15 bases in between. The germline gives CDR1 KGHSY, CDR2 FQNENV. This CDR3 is CASSPMRPGPNTGELFF. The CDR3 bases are TGTGCCAGCAGCCCTATGCGACCAGGGCCGAACACCGGGGAGCTGTTTTTT.

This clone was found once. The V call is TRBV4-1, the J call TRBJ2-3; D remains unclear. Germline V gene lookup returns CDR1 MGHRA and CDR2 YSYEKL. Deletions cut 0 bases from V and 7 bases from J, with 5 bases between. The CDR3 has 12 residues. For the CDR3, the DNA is TGCGCCAGCAGCCAAGATTTTAATACGCAGTATTTT. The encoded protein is CASSQDFNTQYF.

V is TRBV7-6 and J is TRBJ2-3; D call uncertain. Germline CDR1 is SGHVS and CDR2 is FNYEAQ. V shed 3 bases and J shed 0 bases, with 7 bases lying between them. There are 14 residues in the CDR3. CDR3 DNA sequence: TGTGCCAGCAGCTTTCTTACTAGCACAGATACGCAGTATTTT. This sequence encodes CASSFLTSTDTQYF.

CDR3 sequence reads: CASTPTGTSVHEQYF. The CDR3 region has the DNA TGTGCCAGCACCCCGACCGGGACTAGCGTCCACGAGCAGTACTTC. The rearrangement links TRBV6-5 to TRBJ2-7; 10 bases agree with TRBD2. Germline values: CDR1 MNHEY, CDR2 SVGAGI. The V and J ends lost 7 bases and 5 bases, in that order; junction bases with no gene match: 11. The length of the CDR3 is 15 residues.

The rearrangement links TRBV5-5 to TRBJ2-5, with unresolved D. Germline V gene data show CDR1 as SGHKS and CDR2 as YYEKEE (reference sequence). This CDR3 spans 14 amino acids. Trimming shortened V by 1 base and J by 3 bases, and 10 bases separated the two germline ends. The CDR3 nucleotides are TGTGCCAGCAGCTTGAATGTGTTAGAAGAGACCCAGTACTTC. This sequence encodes CASSLNVLEETQYF.

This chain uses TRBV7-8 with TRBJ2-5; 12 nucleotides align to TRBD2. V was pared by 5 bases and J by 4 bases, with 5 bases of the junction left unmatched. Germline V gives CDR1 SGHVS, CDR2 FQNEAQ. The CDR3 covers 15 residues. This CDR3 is CASSPTSGGRETQYF. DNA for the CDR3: TGTGCCAGCAGCCCCACTAGCGGGGGGCGAGAGACCCAGTACTTC.

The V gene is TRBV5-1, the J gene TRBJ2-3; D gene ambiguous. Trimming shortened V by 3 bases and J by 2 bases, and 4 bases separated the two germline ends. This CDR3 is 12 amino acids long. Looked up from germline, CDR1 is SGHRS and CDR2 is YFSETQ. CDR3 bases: TGCGCCAGCAGCTGGGCCACAGATACGCAGTATTTT. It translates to CASSWATDTQYF.

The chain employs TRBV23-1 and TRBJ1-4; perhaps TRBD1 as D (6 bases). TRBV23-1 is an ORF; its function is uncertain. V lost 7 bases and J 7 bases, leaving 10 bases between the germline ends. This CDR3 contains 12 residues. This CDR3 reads CASTQGSEKLFF. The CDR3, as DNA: TGCGCCAGCACTCAGGGGAGTGAAAAACTGTTTTTT.

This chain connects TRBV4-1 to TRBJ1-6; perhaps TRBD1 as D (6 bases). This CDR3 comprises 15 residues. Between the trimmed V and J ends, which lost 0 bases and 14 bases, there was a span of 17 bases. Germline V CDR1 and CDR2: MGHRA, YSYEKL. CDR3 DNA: TGCGCCAGCAGCCAAGAAAACAGGGCGACACCCACCCTCCACTTT. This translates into CASSQENRATPTLHF.

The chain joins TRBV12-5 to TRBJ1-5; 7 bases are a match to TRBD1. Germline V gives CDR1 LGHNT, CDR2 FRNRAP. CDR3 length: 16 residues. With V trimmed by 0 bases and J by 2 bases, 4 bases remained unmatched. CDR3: CASGLVLGTGNQPQHF. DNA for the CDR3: TGTGCTAGTGGTTTGGTACTTGGGACAGGCAATCAGCCCCAGCATTTT.

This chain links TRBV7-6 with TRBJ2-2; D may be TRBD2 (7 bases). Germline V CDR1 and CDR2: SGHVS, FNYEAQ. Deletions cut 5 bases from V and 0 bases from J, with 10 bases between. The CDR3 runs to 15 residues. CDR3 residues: CASSRGGANTGELFF. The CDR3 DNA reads TGTGCCAGCAGCCGAGGGGGGGCGAACACCGGGGAGCTGTTTTTT.

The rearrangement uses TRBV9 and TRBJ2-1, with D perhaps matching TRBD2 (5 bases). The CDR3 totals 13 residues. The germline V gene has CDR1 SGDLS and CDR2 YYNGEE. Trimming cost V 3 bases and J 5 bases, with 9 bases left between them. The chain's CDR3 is CASSATGNNEQFF. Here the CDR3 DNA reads TGTGCCAGCAGCGCTACGGGAAACAATGAGCAGTTCTTC.

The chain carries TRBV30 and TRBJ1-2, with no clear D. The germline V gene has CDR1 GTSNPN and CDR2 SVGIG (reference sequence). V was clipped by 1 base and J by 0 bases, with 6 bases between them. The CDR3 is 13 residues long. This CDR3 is CAWSAGANYGYTF. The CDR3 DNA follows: TGTGCCTGGAGTGCCGGAGCTAACTATGGCTACACCTTC.